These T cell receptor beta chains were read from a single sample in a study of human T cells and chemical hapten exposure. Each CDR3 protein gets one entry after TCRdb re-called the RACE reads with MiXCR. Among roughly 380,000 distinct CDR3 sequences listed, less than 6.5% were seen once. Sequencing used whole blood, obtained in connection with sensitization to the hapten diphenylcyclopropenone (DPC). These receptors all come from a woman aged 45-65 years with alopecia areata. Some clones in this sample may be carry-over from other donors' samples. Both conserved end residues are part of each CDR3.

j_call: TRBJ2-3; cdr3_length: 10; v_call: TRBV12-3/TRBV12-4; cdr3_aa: CASSAESQYF
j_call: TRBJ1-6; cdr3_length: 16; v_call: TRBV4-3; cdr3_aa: CASSQDWTGHNSPLHF
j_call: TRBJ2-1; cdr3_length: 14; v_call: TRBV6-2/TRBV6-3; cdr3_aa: CASSYSGTANEQFF
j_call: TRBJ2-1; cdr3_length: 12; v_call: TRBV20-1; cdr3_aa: CSASTSYDEQFF
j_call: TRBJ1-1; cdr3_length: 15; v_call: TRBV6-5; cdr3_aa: CASTATSRGTTEAFF
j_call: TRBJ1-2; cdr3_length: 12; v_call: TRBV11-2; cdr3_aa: CASSSGISGYTF
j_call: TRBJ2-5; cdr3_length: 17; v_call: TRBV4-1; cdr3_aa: CASSQLRNGRAQETQYF
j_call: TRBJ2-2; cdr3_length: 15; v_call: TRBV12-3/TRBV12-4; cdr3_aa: CASSFAGTGTGELFF
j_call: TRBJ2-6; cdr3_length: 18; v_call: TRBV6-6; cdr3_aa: CASSNGQPLGSGANVLTF
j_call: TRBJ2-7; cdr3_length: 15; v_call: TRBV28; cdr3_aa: CASSPTGAGVHEQYF
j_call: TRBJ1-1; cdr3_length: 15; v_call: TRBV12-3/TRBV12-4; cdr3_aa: CASSPGTGVYTEAFF
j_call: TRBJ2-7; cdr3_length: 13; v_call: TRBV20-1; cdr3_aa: CSATRGVRYEQYF
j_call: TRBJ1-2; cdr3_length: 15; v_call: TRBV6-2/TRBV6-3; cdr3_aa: CASSSLGQGSYGYTF
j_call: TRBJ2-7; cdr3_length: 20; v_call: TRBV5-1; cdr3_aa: CASSFTPPGSGGLFSYEQYF
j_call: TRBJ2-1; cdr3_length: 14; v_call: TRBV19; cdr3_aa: CASSISWAGNEQFF
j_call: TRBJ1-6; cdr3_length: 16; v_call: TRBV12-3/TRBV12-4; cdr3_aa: CASTVMLGSFNSPLHF
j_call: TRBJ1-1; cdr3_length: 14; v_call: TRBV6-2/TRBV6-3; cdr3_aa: CASRDGQTNTEAFF
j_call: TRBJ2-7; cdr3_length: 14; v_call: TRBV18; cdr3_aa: CASSPGKHPYEQYF
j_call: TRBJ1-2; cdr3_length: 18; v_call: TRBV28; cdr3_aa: CASSSNFRSTVFSYGYTF
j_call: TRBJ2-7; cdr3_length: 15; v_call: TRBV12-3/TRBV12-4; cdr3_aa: CASSLAEFHYYEQYF
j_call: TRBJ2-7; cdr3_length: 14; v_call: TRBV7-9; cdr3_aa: CASSLGGREGEQYF
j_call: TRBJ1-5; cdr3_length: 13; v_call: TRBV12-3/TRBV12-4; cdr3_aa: CASSLRADSAQHF
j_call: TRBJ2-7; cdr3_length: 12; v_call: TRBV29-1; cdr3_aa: CSGRSGGASEYF
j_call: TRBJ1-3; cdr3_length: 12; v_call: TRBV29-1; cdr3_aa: CSVVGTGNTIYF
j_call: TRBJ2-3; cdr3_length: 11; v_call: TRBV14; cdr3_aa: CASSHYVTQYF
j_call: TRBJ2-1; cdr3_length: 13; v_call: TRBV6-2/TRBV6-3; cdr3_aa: CASSTYDRGEQFF
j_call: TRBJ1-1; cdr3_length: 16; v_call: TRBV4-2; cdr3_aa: CASSHALPDRGTEAFF
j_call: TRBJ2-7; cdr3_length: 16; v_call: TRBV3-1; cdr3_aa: CASSQRAGGPLYEQYF
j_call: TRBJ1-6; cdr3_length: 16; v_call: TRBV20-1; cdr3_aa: CSARVEGQSYNSPLHF
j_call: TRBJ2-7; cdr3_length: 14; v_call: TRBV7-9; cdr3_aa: CASSLTDGTYEQYF
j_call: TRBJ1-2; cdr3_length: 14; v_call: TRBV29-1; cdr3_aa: CSVEGEQEGYGYTF
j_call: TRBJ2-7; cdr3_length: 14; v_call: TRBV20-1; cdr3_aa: CSARELAGGYEQYF
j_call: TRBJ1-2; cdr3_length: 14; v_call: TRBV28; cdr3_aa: CASSVPDTTYGYTF
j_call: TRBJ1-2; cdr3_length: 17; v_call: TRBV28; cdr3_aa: CASSLSPPGFLSYGYTF
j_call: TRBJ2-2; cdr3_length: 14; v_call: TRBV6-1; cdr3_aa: CASSNRGGTGELFF
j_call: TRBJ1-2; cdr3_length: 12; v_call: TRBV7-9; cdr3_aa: CASTGQQGGYTF
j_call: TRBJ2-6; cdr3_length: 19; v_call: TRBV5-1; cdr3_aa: CASSLGTGGSLSGANVLTF
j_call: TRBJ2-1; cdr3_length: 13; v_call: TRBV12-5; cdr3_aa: CASGLATHNEQFF
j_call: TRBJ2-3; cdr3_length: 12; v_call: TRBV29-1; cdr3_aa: CSVGGRADTQYF
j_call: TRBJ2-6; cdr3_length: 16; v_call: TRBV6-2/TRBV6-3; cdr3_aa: CASSYSPLSGANVLTF
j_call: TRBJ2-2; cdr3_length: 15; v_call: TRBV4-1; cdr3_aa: CASSQAGFNTGELFF
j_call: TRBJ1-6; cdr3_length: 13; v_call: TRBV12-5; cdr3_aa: CASASQGNSPLHF
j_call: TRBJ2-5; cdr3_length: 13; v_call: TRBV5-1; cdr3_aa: CASSLMPEETQYF
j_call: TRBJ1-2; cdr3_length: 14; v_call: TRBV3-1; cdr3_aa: CASSQAGTGYGYTF
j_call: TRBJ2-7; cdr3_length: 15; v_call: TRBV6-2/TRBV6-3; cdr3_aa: CASSYAGTSGGTQYF
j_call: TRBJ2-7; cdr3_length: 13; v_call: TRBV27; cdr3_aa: CASSRGGDYEQYF
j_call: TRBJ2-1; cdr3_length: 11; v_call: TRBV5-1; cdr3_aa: CASSEGLEQFF
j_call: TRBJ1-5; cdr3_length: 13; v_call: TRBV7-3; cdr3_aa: CASSADSNQPQHF
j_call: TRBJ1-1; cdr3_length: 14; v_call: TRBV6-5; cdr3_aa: CASRYRGLGTEAFF
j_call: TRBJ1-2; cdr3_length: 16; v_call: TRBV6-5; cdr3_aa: CASSYLGTGGFSGYTF
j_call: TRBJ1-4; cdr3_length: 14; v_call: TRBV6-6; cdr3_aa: CASTRTGFGEKLFF
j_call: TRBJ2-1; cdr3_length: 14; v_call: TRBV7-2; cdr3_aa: CASNVWVGDNEQFF
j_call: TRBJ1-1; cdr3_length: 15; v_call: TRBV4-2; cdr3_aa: CASSQDPWRGGEAFF
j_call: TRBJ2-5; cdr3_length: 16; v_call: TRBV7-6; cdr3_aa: CASSRGLAGGSETQYF
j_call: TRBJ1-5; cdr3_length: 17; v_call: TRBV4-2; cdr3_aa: CASSQDSRGGFDQPQHF